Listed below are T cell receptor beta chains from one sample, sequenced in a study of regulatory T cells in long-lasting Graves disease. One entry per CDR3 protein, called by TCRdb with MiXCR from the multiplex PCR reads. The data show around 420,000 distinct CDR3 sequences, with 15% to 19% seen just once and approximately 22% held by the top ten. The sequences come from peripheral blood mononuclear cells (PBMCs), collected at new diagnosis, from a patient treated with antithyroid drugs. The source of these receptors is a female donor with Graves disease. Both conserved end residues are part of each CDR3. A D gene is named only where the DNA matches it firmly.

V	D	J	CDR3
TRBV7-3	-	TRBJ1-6	CASSRDTSGNSPLHF
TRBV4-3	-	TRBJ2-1	CASSQDRWGFPFF
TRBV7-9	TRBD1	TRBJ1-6	CASSFGQGNSPLHF
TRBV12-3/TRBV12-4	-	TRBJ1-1	CASSFSHTEAFF
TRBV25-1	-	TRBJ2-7	CASSKPGQLPYEQYF
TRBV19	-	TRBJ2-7	CASSDPRLAAEPTYEQYF
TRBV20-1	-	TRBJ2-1	CSARDLRGRDNEQFF
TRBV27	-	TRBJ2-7	CASSFRRGTHEQYF
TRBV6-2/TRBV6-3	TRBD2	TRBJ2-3	CASSLGLPTDTQYF
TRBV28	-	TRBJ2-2	CASSPSRTVGQRELFF
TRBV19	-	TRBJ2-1	CASSIWLHNEQFF
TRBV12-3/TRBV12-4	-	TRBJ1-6	CASSSLPGTNSPLHF
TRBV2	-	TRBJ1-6	CASSEGAPLHF
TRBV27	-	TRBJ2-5	CASSLIPGGGETQYF
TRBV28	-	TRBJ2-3	CASRSFRLSGDTQYF
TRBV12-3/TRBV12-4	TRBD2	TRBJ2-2	CASSLGLAGDIGELFF
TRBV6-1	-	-	CASKAAGNEQFF
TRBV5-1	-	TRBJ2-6	CASSLGTLTGANVLTF
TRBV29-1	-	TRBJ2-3	CSVGAWQTDTQYF
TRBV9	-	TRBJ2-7	CASSVDTFSEDEQYF
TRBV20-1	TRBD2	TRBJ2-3	CSARDRGEGADTQYF
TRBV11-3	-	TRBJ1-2	CASSLPQEGYTF
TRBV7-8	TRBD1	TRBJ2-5	CASSLGGEGGPWETQYF
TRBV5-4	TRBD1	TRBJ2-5	CASSKQPPGQGLETQYF
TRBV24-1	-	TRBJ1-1	CATSSPSGNTEAFF
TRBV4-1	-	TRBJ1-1	CASSQEVYAAEHAEAFF
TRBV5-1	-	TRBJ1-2	CASSLAQIYGYTF
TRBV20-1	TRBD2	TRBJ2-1	CSATSGSYNEQFF
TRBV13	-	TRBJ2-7	CASSLPGHISESEQYF
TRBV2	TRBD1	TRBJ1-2	CASMGQGNYGYTF
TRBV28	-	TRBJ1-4	CASSSKSGATNEKLFF
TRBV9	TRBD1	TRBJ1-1	CASSSRDSMNTEAFF
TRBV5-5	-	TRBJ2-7	CASRRRHYEQYF
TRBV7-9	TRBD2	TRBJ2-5	CASSLSGSGRGETQYF
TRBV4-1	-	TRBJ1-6	CASSQYTEVGFNSPLHF
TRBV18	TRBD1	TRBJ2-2	CASSPPTGGLTGELFF
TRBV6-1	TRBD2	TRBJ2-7	CASSRSGRGYEQYF
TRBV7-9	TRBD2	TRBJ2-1	CASSLGTSGHNEQFF
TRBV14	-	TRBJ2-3	CASSQTRDTQYF
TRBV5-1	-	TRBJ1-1	CASSQVQAFF
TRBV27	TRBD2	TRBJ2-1	CASSFSRLAGAYNEQFF
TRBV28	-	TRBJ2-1	CASSLQGHWVDPYNEQFF
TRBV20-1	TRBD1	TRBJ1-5	CSASGQPNQPQHF
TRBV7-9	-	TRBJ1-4	CASSSRQVGGEKLFF
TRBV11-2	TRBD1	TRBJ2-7	CASSFPGQAYEQYF
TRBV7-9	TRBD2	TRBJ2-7	CASSGLAGGSYEQYF
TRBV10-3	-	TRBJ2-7	CAIKKDNYEQYF
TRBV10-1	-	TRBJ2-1	CASSELSSSSYNEQFF
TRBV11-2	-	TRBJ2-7	CASSQSGAGLAEQYF
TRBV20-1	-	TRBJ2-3	CSALPGLQITDTQYF
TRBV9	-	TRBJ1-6	CASSRGAMSSYNSPLHF
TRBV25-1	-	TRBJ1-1	CASSEEGRLTEAFF
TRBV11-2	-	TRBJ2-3	CASSLDLAPDTQYF
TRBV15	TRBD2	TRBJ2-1	CATSRGGRVNNEQFF
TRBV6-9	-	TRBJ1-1	CASSSRGVNTEAFF
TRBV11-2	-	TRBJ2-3	CASSFSPGGDTQYF
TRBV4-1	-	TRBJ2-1	CASSQDSLGGQDEQFF
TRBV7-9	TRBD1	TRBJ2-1	CASSAGQGALNEQFF
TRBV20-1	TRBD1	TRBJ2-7	CSAQWTGGSYEQYF